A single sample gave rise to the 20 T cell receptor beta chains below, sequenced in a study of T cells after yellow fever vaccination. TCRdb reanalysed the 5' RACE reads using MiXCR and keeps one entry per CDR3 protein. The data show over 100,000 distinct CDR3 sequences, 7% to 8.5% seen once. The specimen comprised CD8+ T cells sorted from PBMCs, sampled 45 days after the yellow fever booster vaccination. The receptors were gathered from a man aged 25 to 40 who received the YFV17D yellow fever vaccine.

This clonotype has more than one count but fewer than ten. CDR3 DNA: TGTGCCAGCAGCTTCCAGGGTTCGAATGAAAAACTGTTTTTT. This encodes CASSFQGSNEKLFF. The gene calls are TRBV7-8 and TRBJ1-4; the D gene is possibly TRBD1 (5 bases). CDR1 and CDR2 (germline): SGHVS, FQNEAQ. The CDR3 runs to 14 residues. V lost 3 bases and J lost 5, with 10 bases in between.

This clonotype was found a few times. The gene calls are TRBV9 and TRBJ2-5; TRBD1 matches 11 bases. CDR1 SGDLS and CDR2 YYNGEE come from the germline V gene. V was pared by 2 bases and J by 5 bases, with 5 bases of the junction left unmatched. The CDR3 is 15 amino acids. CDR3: CASSVWGQGVETQYF. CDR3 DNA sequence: TGTGCCAGCAGCGTGTGGGGACAGGGGGTGGAGACCCAGTACTTC.

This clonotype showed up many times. The CDR3 reads CASSPGTGSQPQHF. As DNA, the CDR3 is TGTGCCAGCAGTCCAGGGACAGGGAGTCAGCCCCAGCATTTT. This chain joins TRBV27 and TRBJ1-5; 9 bases are shared with TRBD1. Germline V gene lookup returns CDR1 MNHEY and CDR2 SMNVEV (reference sequence). The ends lost 5 bases at V and 6 bases at J; junction bases unmatched: 5. The CDR3 contains 14 residues.

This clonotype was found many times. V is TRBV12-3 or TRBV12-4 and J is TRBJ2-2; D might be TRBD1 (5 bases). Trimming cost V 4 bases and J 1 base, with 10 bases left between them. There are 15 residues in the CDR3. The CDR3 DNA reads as TGTGCCAGCAGTTACCCCGACAGGAACACCGGGGAGCTGTTTTTT. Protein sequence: CASSYPDRNTGELFF.

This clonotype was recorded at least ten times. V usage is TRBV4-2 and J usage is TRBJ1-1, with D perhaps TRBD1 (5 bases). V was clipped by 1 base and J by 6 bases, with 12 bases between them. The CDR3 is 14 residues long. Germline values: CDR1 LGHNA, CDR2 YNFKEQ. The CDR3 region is CASSQVSGGAEAFF. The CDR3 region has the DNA TGTGCCAGCAGCCAAGTCTCGGGGGGAGCTGAAGCTTTCTTT.

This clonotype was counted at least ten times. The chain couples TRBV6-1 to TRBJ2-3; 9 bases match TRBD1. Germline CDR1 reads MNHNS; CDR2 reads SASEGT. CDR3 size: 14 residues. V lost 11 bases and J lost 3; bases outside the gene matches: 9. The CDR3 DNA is TGTGCCGGAGGCGGGGACAGGGCTACAGATACGCAGTATTTT. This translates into CAGGGDRATDTQYF.

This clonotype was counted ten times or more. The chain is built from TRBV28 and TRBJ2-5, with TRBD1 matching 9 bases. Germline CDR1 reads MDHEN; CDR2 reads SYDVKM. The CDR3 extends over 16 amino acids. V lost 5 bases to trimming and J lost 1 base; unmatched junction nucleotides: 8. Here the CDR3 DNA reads TGTGCCAGCAGTCCTACTAGGGACAGGGTCCAAGAGACCCAGTACTTC. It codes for CASSPTRDRVQETQYF.

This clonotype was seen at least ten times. The CDR3 coding sequence is TGTGCCAGCAGTCGCCGGGACAACGATCAGCCCCAGCATTTT. The encoded protein is CASSRRDNDQPQHF. V gene TRBV27 combines with J gene TRBJ1-5; D perhaps matches TRBD1 (6 bases). From germline, CDR1 is MNHEY and CDR2 SMNVEV (reference sequence). Trimming took 5 bases from V and 5 from J, leaving 13 bases between them. CDR3 length equals 14 residues.

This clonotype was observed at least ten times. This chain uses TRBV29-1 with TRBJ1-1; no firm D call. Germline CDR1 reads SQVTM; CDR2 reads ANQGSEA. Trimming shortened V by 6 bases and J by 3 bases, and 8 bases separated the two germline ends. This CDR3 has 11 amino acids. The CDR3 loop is CSVRTDTEAFF. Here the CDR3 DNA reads TGCAGCGTGCGGACCGACACTGAAGCTTTCTTT.

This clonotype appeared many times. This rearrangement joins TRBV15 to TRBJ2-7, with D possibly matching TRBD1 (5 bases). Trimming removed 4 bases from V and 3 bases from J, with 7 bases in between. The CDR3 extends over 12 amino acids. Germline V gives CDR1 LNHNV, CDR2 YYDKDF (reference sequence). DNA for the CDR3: TGTGCCACCAGCACTACAGGCTACGAGCAGTACTTC. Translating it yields CATSTTGYEQYF. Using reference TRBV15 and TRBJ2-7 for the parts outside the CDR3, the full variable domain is DAMVIQNPRYQVTQFGKPVTLSCSQTLNHNVMYWYQQKSSQAPKLLFHYYDKDFNNEADTPDNFQSRRPNTSFCFLDIRSPGLGDTAMYLCATSTTGYEQYFGPGTRLTVT.

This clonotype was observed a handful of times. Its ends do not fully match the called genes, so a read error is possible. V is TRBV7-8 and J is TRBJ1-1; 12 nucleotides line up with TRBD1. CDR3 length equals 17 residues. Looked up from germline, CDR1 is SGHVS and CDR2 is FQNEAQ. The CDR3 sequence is CASSSIGGQGANIEAFF. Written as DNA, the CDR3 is TGTGCCAGCAGCTCCATCGGGGGACAGGGGGCGAACATTGAAGCTTTCTTT.

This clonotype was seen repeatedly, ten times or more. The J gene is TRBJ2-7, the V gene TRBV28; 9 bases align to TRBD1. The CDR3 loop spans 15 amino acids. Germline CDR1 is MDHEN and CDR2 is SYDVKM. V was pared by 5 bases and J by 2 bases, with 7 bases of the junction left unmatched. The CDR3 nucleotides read TGTGCCAGCAGTCTAGTGGGACAGGGTCCCTACGAGCAGTACTTC. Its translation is CASSLVGQGPYEQYF.

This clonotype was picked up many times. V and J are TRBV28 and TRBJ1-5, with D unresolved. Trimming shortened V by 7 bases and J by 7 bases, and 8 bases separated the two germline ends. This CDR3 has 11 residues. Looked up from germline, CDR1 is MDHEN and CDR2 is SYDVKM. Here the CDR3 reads CASNTGQPQHF. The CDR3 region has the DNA TGTGCCAGCAATACGGGCCAGCCCCAGCATTTT.

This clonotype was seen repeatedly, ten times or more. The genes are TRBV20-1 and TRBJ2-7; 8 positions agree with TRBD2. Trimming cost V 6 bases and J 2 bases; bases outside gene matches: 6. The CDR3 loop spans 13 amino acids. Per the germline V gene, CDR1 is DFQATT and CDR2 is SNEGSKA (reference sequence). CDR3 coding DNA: TGCAGTGCCAATAGCGGGGATACCTACGAGCAGTACTTC. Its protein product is CSANSGDTYEQYF.

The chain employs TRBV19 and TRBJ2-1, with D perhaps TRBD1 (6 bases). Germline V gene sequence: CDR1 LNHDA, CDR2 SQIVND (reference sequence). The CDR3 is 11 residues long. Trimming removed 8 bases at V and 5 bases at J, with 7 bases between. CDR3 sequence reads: CASGDNNEQFF. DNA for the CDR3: TGTGCCAGTGGGGACAACAATGAGCAGTTCTTC. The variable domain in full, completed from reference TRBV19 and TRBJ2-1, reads DGGITQSPKYLFRKEGQNVTLSCEQNLNHDAMYWYRQDPGQGLRLIYYSQIVNDFQKGDIAEGYSVSREKKESFPLTVTSAQKNPTAFYLCASGDNNEQFFGPGTRLTVL.

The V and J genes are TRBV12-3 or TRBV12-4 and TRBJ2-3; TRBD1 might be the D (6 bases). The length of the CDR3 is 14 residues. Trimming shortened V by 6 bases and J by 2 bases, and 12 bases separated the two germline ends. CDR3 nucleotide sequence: TGTGCCAGCAGACAGGGTCCGAACACAGATACGCAGTATTTT. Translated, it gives CASRQGPNTDTQYF.

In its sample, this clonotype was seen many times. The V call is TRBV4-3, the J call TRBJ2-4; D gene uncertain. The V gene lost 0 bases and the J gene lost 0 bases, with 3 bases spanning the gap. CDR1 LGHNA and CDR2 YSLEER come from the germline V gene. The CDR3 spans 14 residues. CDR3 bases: TGCGCCAGCAGCCAAGATTTAGCCAAAAACATTCAGTACTTC. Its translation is CASSQDLAKNIQYF.

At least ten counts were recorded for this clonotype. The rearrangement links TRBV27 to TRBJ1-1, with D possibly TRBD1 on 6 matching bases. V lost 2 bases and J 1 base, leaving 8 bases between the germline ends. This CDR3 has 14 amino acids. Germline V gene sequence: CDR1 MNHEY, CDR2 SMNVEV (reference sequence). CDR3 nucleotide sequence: TGTGCCAGCAGTTTACGGGGGCCGAACACTGAAGCTTTCTTT. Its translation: CASSLRGPNTEAFF.

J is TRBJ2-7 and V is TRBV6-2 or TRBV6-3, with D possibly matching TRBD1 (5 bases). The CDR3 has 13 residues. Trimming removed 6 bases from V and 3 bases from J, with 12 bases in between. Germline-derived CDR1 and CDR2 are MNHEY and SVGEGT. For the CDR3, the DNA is TGTGCCAGCAGCCCGACAGAGGTCTACGAGCAGTACTTC. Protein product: CASSPTEVYEQYF.

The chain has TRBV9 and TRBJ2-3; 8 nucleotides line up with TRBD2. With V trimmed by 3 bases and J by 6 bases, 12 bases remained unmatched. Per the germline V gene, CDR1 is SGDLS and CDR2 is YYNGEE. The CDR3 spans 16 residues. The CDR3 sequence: CASSDGLARVSDTQYF. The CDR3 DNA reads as TGTGCCAGCAGCGACGGACTAGCAAGAGTTTCCGATACGCAGTATTTT.